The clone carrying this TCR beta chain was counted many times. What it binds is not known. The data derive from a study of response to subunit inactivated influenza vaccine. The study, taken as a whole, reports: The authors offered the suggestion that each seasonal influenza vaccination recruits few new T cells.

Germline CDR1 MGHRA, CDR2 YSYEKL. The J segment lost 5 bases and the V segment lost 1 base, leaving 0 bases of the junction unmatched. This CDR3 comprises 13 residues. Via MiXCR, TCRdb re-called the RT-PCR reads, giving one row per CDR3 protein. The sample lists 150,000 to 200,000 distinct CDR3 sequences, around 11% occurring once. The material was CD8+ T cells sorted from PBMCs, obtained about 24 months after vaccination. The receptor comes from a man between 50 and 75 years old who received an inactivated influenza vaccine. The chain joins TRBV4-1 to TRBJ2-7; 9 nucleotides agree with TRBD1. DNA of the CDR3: TGCGCCAGCAGCCAAGGGACAGGGGACGAGCAGTACTTC. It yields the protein CASSQGTGDEQYF.